This T cell receptor beta chain was found in a study of glioma-infiltrating T cells after dendritic cell vaccination. The PCR used 60 V beta and 13 J beta primers. The protocol was immunoSEQ multiplex PCR, while the TCRdb copy is restricted to in-frame clones and leaves out a portion. Among some 100,000 clones listed, about 83% were seen once. V was cut by 5 bases and J by 4 bases, with 20 bases left in between. Germline V gene lookup returns CDR1 PRHDT and CDR2 FYEKMQ (reference sequence). The CDR3 has 16 amino acids. Fresh-frozen tumor tissue and more than two years of survival data were available for all.

The source material was blood, sampled before dendritic cell vaccination. The sequence was obtained from a human donor with glioblastoma. V and J are TRBV13 and TRBJ1-1; TRBD1 might be the D (6 bases). DNA of the CDR3: TGTGCCAGCAGCAACCTCGGGGACATTGGCAGCACTGAAGCTTTCTTT. Translated: CASSNLGDIGSTEAFF.